This passage covers 23 T cell receptor beta chains from one sample sequenced in a study of blood T cell repertoires in COVID-19. The data were produced by immunoSEQ multiplex PCR, yet TCRdb's version contains in-frame clones alone and is incomplete. The sample lists about 130,000 clones, around 81% occurring once. The sequencing input was peripheral blood. All receptors come from a woman aged 55 to 70 with active or convalescent COVID-19.

This chain links TRBV24-1 with TRBJ2-2, with 11 positions matching TRBD1. The CDR3 consists of 14 residues. The V gene's germline CDR1 is KGHDR and CDR2 SFDVKD. V was clipped by 7 bases and J by 7 bases; unmatched bases: 4. The CDR3 coding sequence is TGTGCCACCAGGGACAGGGGGCGGGGCGGGGAGCTGTTTTTT. Its protein is CATRDRGRGGELFF.

The chain carries TRBV28 and TRBJ1-5, with a tentative D call TRBD1 (5 bases). V was pared by 2 bases and J by 5 bases, with 13 bases between. Germline CDR1 is MDHEN and CDR2 is SYDVKM. There are 15 residues in the CDR3. CDR3 loop: CASSLGWGVDQPQHF. CDR3 DNA: TGTGCCAGCAGTTTAGGGTGGGGGGTGGATCAGCCCCAGCATTTT.

Details on this clone: An end of the junction differs from the germline gene, which may be a read error. Here the CDR3 DNA reads TGTGCTAGCAGCTTAGGGGCCGGAACTAGCGGGAGGAGGACAGATACGCAGTATTTT. This sequence encodes CASSLGAGTSGRRTDTQYF. This chain connects TRBV7-7 to TRBJ2-3; TRBD2 matches 12 bases. The CDR3 loop spans 19 amino acids. Germline CDR1 is SSHAT and CDR2 is FNYEAQ (reference sequence). Looking up the rest from reference TRBV7-7 and TRBJ2-3 gives the full variable domain: GAGVSQSPRYKVTKRGQDVTLRCDPISSHATLYWYQQALGQGPEFLTYFNYEAQPDKSGLPSDRFSAERPEGSISTLTIQRTEQRDSAMYRCASSLGAGTSGRRTDTQYFGPGTRLTVL.

The chain recombines TRBV18 with TRBJ1-1; TRBD1 is a possible D gene (5 bases). The CDR3 covers 14 residues. Per germline, CDR1 KGHSH and CDR2 LQKENI. The V and J ends lost 2 bases and 4 bases respectively, with 11 bases between them. CDR3 DNA sequence: TGTGCCAGCTCACCAGATCCGGGGGGCACTGAAGCTTTCTTT. This sequence encodes CASSPDPGGTEAFF. The variable domain in full, completed from reference TRBV18 and TRBJ1-1, reads NAGVMQNPRHLVRRRGQEARLRCSPMKGHSHVYWYRQLPEEGLKFMVYLQKENIIDESGMPKERFSAEFPKEGPSILRIQQVVRGDSAAYFCASSPDPGGTEAFFGQGTRLTVV.

V and J are TRBV27 and TRBJ1-6, with 10 positions matching TRBD1. The CDR3 has 15 residues. Germline CDR1 reads MNHEY; CDR2 reads SMNVEV (reference sequence). J was trimmed by 8 bases and V by 8 bases; bases with no gene match: 9. This chain's CDR3 is CASRKPGQGYSPLHF. The CDR3 nucleotides read TGTGCCAGCCGAAAACCGGGACAGGGGTATTCACCCCTCCACTTT.

The chain joins TRBV6-5 to TRBJ1-1; D perhaps matches TRBD1 (5 bases). V dropped 2 bases and J dropped 1 base, with 11 bases sitting between them. Per germline, CDR1 MNHEY and CDR2 SVGAGI. This CDR3 has 15 amino acids. The CDR3 is CASSYQVGGNTEAFF. The CDR3 bases are TGTGCCAGCAGTTACCAAGTGGGGGGGAACACTGAAGCTTTCTTT.

The chain employs TRBV5-1 and TRBJ2-1, with a possible D match to TRBD2 (8 bases). The CDR3 consists of 16 residues. V was clipped by 3 bases and J by 11 bases, with 24 bases between them. In germline, CDR1 is SGHRS, CDR2 YFSETQ. In nucleotides, the CDR3 is TGCGCCAGCAGCTCGGGGGGGACAGCGACACAAATCCAGCAGTTCTTC. Translating gives CASSSGGTATQIQQFF.

The CDR3 spells CASSHDPGDLHYGYTF. CDR3 DNA sequence: TGCGCCAGCAGCCATGATCCAGGGGACCTCCACTATGGCTACACCTTC. The chain joins TRBV5-1 to TRBJ1-2, with D maybe TRBD1 (6 bases). The CDR3 is made up of 16 amino acids. V dropped 4 bases and J dropped 3 bases, with 19 bases sitting between them. Germline V lookup: CDR1 SGHRS, CDR2 YFSETQ.

The table lists this clone with many counts. This rearrangement joins TRBV3-1 (or the pseudogene TRBV3-2) to TRBJ1-4; TRBD1 matches 8 bases. The germline gives CDR1 LGHDT, CDR2 YNNKEL (reference sequence). Unmatched junction bases numbered 6, after V lost 4 bases and J lost 5 bases. This CDR3 is built from 15 residues. DNA of the CDR3: TGTGCCAGCAGCCCTCCGGGACAGGAGAATGAAAAACTGTTTTTT. This translates into CASSPPGQENEKLFF.

The chain employs TRBV6-4 and TRBJ1-1; TRBD1 might be the D (5 bases). Per germline, CDR1 MRHNA and CDR2 SNTAGT. The V and J ends lost 4 bases and 2 bases respectively, with 14 bases between them. The CDR3 length is 15 residues. This chain's CDR3 is CASSVVLGANTEAFF. The CDR3 DNA sequence: TGTGCCAGCAGTGTCGTGTTAGGGGCTAACACTGAAGCTTTCTTT.

The table lists this clone with a count of one. This chain joins TRBV6-5 and TRBJ1-1; the match to TRBD1 covers 8 bases. Looked up from germline, CDR1 is MNHEY and CDR2 is SVGAGI. The length of the CDR3 is 11 residues. The trim removed 7 bases at V and 11 bases at J, leaving 6 bases unmatched. This chain's CDR3 is CASITNRGAFF. Here the CDR3 DNA reads TGTGCCAGCATCACCAACAGGGGGGCTTTCTTT.

V gene TRBV11-2 combines with J gene TRBJ1-4; the D gene is possibly TRBD1 (5 bases). V lost 5 bases, J lost 6 bases, and 16 bases lay in between. The germline CDR1 and CDR2 sequences are SGHAT and FQNNGV. The length of the CDR3 is 15 residues. CDR3: CASSLRGGGDEKLFF. The CDR3 coding sequence is TGTGCCAGCAGCCTCCGGGGGGGAGGGGATGAAAAACTGTTTTTT. The full variable domain, in which reference TRBV11-2 and TRBJ1-4 provide the parts outside the CDR3, is EAGVAQSPRYKIIEKRQSVAFWCNPISGHATLYWYQQILGQGPKLLIQFQNNGVVDDSQLPKDRFSAERLKGVDSTLKIQPAKLEDSAVYLCASSLRGGGDEKLFFGSGTQLSVL.

The chain uses TRBV19 and TRBJ1-4; 7 bases match TRBD1. The germline gives CDR1 LNHDA, CDR2 SQIVND (reference sequence). V dropped 5 bases and J dropped 5; count of bases not matched to a gene: 8. The CDR3 loop spans 15 amino acids. The CDR3 DNA is TGTGCCAGTAGTCCCACGACAGGGCCGAATGAAAAACTGTTTTTT. It codes for CASSPTTGPNEKLFF.

The chain couples TRBV28 to TRBJ1-1; 11 positions agree with TRBD1. The CDR3 length is 13 residues. With 5 bases clipped from V and 7 bases from J, the junction kept 3 bases outside the gene matches. The germline V gene has CDR1 MDHEN and CDR2 SYDVKM. CDR3 sequence reads: CASSHGTGGEAFF. The CDR3 coding sequence is TGTGCCAGCAGTCACGGGACAGGGGGTGAAGCTTTCTTT. The whole variable domain, filled in from reference TRBV28 and TRBJ1-1, reads DVKVTQSSRYLVKRTGEKVFLECVQDMDHENMFWYRQDPGLGLRLIYFSYDVKMKEKGDIPEGYSVSREKKERFSLILESASTNQTSMYLCASSHGTGGEAFFGQGTRLTVV.

This sequence joins TRBV10-3 and TRBJ1-6, with D hard to call. The CDR3 totals 13 residues. Germline V CDR1 and CDR2: ENHRY, SYGVKD. Between the trimmed V and J ends, which lost 8 bases and 9 bases, there was a span of 14 bases. The CDR3 spells CAIGRERGSPLHF. As DNA, the CDR3 is TGTGCCATCGGAAGGGAACGGGGTTCACCCCTCCACTTT.

The V call is TRBV25-1, the J call TRBJ1-2, with D perhaps matching TRBD1 (5 bases). Germline CDR1 and CDR2: MGHDK and SYGVNS. This CDR3 contains 14 residues. Trimming took off 5 bases at V and 0 bases at J, with 10 bases between the two ends. CDR3 nucleotides: TGTGCCAGCAGTCGGGGGACGGCTAACTATGGCTACACCTTC. Translating it yields CASSRGTANYGYTF.

This clone was recorded a few times. This CDR3 reads CASSPARWRGYTDTQYF. For the CDR3, the DNA is TGTGCCAGCAGCCCCGCCCGTTGGAGGGGATACACAGATACGCAGTATTTT. J is TRBJ2-3 and V is TRBV6-2 or TRBV6-3; TRBD2 is a possible D gene (6 bases). V gave up 6 bases and J gave up 2 bases, with 21 bases separating them. Per the germline V gene, CDR1 is MNHEY and CDR2 is SVGEGT. The CDR3 runs to 17 residues.

This clone was observed a few times. V gene TRBV6-5 combines with J gene TRBJ1-1; D is ambiguous. The CDR3 covers 16 residues. Trimming cost V 2 bases and J 5 bases, with 18 bases left between them. The V gene's germline CDR1 is MNHEY and CDR2 SVGAGI. The CDR3 DNA sequence: TGTGCCAGCAGTTACACCTTCCGCGGGGTCAGGACTGAAGCTTTCTTT. Its translation is CASSYTFRGVRTEAFF.

V and J are TRBV6-5 and TRBJ2-5; 12 nucleotides match TRBD2. Germline-derived CDR1 and CDR2 are MNHEY and SVGAGI. The CDR3 runs to 15 residues. V lost 6 bases to trimming and J lost 5 bases; unmatched junction nucleotides: 7. CDR3 sequence (DNA): TGTGCCAGCAGGACGACTAGCGGGGGAGGGGAGACCCAGTACTTC. Its protein is CASRTTSGGGETQYF.

The rearrangement links TRBV7-9 to TRBJ1-2; D possibly corresponds to TRBD1 (6 bases). The V gene lost 3 bases and the J gene lost 5 bases, with 10 bases spanning the gap. The CDR3 consists of 13 residues. Looked up from germline, CDR1 is SEHNR and CDR2 is FQNEAQ (reference sequence). In DNA, the CDR3 is TGTGCCAGCAGCTTGAATACAGGGTATGGCTACACCTTC. Amino acid sequence: CASSLNTGYGYTF.

V gene TRBV2 combines with J gene TRBJ2-3; 7 positions match TRBD2. The CDR3 has 16 residues. Losses at the gene ends were 2 bases for V and 0 bases for J; bases not matched to a gene: 5. The germline CDR1 and CDR2 sequences are SNHLY and FYNNEI. Written as DNA, the CDR3 is TGTGCCAGCAGTGAATGGCTAGCGGAGAGCACAGATACGCAGTATTTT. It encodes CASSEWLAESTDTQYF. The whole variable domain, remainder taken from reference TRBV2 and TRBJ2-3, is EPEVTQTPSHQVTQMGQEVILRCVPISNHLYFYWYRQILGQKVEFLVSFYNNEISEKSEIFDDQFSVERPDGSNFTLKIRSTKLEDSAMYFCASSEWLAESTDTQYFGPGTRLTVL.

V and J are TRBV6-4 and TRBJ2-7, with D perhaps TRBD1 (5 bases). The V and J ends lost 0 bases and 6 bases respectively, with 15 bases between them. This CDR3 region has 15 residues. Germline values: CDR1 MRHNA, CDR2 SNTAGT. The CDR3 here is CASSDSFTGPAEQYF. DNA for the CDR3: TGTGCCAGCAGTGACTCGTTTACAGGCCCTGCCGAGCAGTACTTC.

This clone appeared a few times. This chain links TRBV6-5 with TRBJ1-5, with D perhaps matching TRBD1 (5 bases). The CDR3 contains 14 residues. In germline, CDR1 is MNHEY, CDR2 SVGAGI. Trimming shortened V by 6 bases and J by 5 bases, and 14 bases separated the two germline ends. CDR3 sequence reads: CASRQASWDQPQHF. In DNA, the CDR3 is TGTGCCAGCAGACAGGCCTCCTGGGATCAGCCCCAGCATTTT.